Given below is one T cell receptor beta chain in context. What it binds is unknown. TCRdb's table, derived via immunoSEQ multiplex PCR, lists solely in-frame clones and lacks some. The table has 55,000 to 75,000 clones, around 93% seen once. CDR1 is MGHRA, CDR2 YSYEKL, per germline. The CDR3 loop spans 13 amino acids. V lost 4 bases and J 3 bases, leaving 10 bases between the germline ends. This sample is drawn from a study of OX40 agonist ivuxolimab in advanced cancers. Study results and limitations: Blood T cells, both CD4+ and CD8+, expanded clonally by week 6 at 0.1 to 3.0 mg/kg. Among T cells, CD8+ cells averaged more expanded clones than CD4+ cells.

Patients were ruled out by autoimmune disease history or systemic immunosuppression. The V call is TRBV4-1, the J call TRBJ2-7; D call uncertain. This material consisted of CD4+ or CD8+ T cells sorted from blood, taken in a trial of the OX40 agonist ivuxolimab. This receptor was identified in an adult with an advanced solid tumor such as melanoma, head and neck, liver or kidney cancer. The CDR3 DNA is TGCGCCAGCAGCCCGTCCTGGGGCTACGAGCAGTACTTC. This translates into CASSPSWGYEQYF.